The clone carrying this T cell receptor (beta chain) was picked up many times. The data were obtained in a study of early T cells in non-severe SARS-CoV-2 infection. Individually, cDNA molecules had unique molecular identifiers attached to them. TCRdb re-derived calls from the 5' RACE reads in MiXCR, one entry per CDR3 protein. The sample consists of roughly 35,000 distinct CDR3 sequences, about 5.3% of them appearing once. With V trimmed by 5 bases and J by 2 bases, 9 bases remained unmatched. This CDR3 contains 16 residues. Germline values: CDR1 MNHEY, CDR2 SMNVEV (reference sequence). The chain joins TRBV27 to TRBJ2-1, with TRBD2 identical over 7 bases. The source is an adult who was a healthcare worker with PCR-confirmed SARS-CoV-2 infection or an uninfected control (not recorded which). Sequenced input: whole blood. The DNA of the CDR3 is TGTGCCAGCAGTGAACCGGGGGAGGGCCCCTACAATGAGCAGTTCTTC. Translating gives CASSEPGEGPYNEQFF.